What follows describes a single T cell receptor (beta chain). No cognate antigen has been identified for it. The germline V gene specifies MDHEN as CDR1 and SYDVKM as CDR2. Taken from cysteine to phenylalanine, the CDR3 has 13 residues. There is no recorded DNA. TCRdb shows the sequencer as Illumina HiSeq 2000. TCR beta cDNA libraries were prepared using 5'RACE template switching, which introduced a universal primer site and unique molecular identifiers. cDNA synthesis was primed from the TCR beta constant segment, followed by two successive PCR amplification steps. The published analysis was carried out like this. Reads were demultiplexed and grouped by UMI with MIGEC, and clonotypes were assembled and quantified with MiTCR. To exclude erroneous sequences, any TCR cDNA sequence not supported by at least two reads was discarded. The tcR package was used for downstream repertoire analysis, and clonotypes were matched between fractions using CDR3 nucleotide sequence together with V segment. VDJmatch was used to annotate antigen specificity against VDJdb, with one amino acid substitution in CDR3 allowed. The reads were reprocessed in TCRdb, with one entry per CDR3 protein sequence and no accompanying DNA. TCRdb assigned the V and J calls; the authors' analysis was not used. This sample's table contains 300,000 to 500,000 distinct CDR3 sequences. Approximately 12% of the sample lies in the top ten.

A commercial ELISA kit detecting HCMV-specific IgG in serum was used to determine HCMV serostatus. Ficoll density gradient centrifugation was used to isolate peripheral blood mononuclear cells from blood. This entry is derived from a study of T cells expressing NK-cell markers (dated by TCRdb to 2020 to 2021). Describing the broader study: Fewer than ten donors provided sorted CD3+CD56+NKG2C+, CD3+CD56+NKG2C- and CD3+CD56-NKG2C+ T-cell subsets, whose TCR beta-chain repertoires were profiled. All eight donors whose samples were sequenced were randomly selected healthy volunteers, three of them men and five women. Among the eight sequenced donors, only one was HCMV-seronegative, while the other seven were HCMV-seropositive. Libraries were sequenced as 2 x 150 bp reads on Illumina HiSeq 2000/2500, MiSeq or NextSeq. The study at large found these results: Those dominant clonotypes were again the most abundant among CD3+CD56-NKG2C+ cells in a few donors, at about 28.3-65%. It remained unclear whether the expanded NKG2C-expressing T cell clones were specific for HCMV antigens. In over 5 donors, the dominant CD3+CD56+NKG2C+ clonotypes were among the top 10 CD8+ clonotypes and accounted for about 1.0-7.5% of CD8+ T cells.

The clonotype was recovered from a woman aged 45 to 65 in good health. Donor details come from another sample of the same person, matched by shared clones. Sample: blood T cells: a sorted CD56 or NKG2C T cell subset, CD4+ or CD8+ T cells, or bulk PBMC T cells (not recorded which). The V and J segments used are TRBV28 and TRBJ1-4; TCRdb names TRBD1, which stays unverified in the absence of DNA. The CDR3 here reads CASSLGGTEKLFF.